This T cell receptor beta chain was sequenced in a study of shared clonotypes between healthy human individuals. In replicate PCRs of sorted subsets, roughly 200 ng DNA, about 30,000 T cell genomes, was used. Methods used by the authors: Sequence data from immunoSEQ were junction-only and lacked quality scores; consequently, filtering differed. Sequencing used immunoSEQ multiplex PCR; TCRdb keeps in-frame clones, though not all of them. V and J calls and clone size are copied from that table; D and trimming were computed from the DNA. The sample shows around 300,000 clones, 80% to 90% of them seen only once. This TCR was sampled from a man between 18 and 29 years old in good health. Sequencing was carried out using memory CD8+ T cells sorted from blood. This sample's subset: CD45RO+ cells pooled with CCR7-negative TemRA cells.

As DNA, the CDR3 is TGTGCCAGTAGCGGGACAGCCGCCTACGAGCAGTACTTC. As protein: CASSGTAAYEQYF. The chain has TRBV19 and TRBJ2-7, with 7 bases aligning to TRBD1. With V trimmed by 6 bases and J by 2 bases, 4 bases remained unmatched. The germline V gene has CDR1 LNHDA and CDR2 SQIVND (reference sequence). The CDR3 runs to 13 residues.